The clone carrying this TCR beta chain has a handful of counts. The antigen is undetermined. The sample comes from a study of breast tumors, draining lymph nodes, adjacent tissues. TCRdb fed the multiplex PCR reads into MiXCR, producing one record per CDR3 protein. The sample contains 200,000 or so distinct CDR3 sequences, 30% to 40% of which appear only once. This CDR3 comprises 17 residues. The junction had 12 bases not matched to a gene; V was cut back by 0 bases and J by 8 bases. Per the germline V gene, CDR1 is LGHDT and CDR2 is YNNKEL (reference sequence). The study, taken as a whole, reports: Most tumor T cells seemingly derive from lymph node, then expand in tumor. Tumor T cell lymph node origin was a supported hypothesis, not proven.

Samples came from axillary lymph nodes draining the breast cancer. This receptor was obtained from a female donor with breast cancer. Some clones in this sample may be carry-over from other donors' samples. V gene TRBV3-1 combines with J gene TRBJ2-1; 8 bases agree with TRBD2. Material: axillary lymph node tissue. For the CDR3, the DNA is TGTGCCAGCAGCCAAGAGGTTGGCGGGAGGAGTGGGGATGAGCAGTTCTTC. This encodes CASSQEVGGRSGDEQFF.